This T cell receptor (beta chain) was sequenced for a study of cytomegalovirus exposure and HLA in healthy donors. Study context: Prior work identified under 130 million unique TCR beta sequences in approximately 180 million T cells.

The CDR3 extends over 11 amino acids. Germline V gene lookup returns CDR1 SNHLY and CDR2 FYNNEI. Trimming took off 8 bases at V and 4 bases at J, with 9 bases between the two ends. It was with 60 Vbeta and 13 Jbeta primers that the PCR ran. Sequencing used immunoSEQ multiplex PCR; TCRdb keeps in-frame clones, though not all of them. The data contain roughly 82,000 clones, approximately 72% of them seen just once; the ten biggest clones take up 8.5% to 14%. The V call is TRBV2, the J call TRBJ2-7; D may be TRBD2 (6 bases). This TCR was recovered from a woman aged 40-49 years in good health and CMV-seropositive. The sample was PBMCs. The CDR3 is CASGEVYEQYF. CDR3 nucleotides: TGTGCCAGCGGGGAGGTGTACGAGCAGTACTTC.